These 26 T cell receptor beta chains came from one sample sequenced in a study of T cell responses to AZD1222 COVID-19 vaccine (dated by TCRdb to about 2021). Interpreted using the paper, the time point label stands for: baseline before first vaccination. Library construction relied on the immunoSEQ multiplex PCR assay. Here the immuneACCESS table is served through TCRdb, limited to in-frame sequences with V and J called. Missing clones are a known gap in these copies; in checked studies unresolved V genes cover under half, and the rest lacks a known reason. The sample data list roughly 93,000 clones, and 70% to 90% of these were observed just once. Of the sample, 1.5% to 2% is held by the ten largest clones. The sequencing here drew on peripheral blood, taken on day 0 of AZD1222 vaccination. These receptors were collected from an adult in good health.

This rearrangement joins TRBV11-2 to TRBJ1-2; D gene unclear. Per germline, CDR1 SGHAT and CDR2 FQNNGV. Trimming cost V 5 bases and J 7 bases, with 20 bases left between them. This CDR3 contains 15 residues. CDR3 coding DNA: TGTGCCAGCAGCGAACCCGGGCCGACTAAGGCTGGCTACACCTTC. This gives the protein CASSEPGPTKAGYTF.

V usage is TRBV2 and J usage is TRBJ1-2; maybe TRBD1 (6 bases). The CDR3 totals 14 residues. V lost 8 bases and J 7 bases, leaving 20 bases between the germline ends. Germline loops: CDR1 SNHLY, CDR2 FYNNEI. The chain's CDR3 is CASGRDMGRSGYTF. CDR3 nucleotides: TGTGCCAGCGGCCGGGACATGGGTCGTTCTGGCTACACCTTC.

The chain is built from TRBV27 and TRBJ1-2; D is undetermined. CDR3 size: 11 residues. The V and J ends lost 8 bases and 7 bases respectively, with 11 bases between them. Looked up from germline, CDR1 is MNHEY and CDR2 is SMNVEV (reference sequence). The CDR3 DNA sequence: TGTGCCAGCCGGCACTCCAGTGGCTACACCTTC. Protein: CASRHSSGYTF.

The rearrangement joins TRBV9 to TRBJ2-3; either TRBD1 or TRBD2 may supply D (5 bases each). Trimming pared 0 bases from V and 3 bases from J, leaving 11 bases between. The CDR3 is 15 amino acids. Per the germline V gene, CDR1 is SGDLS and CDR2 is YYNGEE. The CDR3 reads CASSVGGRRTDTQYF. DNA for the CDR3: TGTGCCAGCAGCGTAGGGGGACGGAGAACAGATACGCAGTATTTT.

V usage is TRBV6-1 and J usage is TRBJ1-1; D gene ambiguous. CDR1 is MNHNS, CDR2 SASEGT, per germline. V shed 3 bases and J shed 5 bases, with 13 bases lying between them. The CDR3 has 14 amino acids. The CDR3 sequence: CASSDLRGWTEAFF. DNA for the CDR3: TGTGCCAGCAGTGATCTCCGCGGCTGGACTGAAGCTTTCTTT.

CDR3 sequence reads: CAWGTADSPLHF. The DNA of the CDR3 is TGTGCCTGGGGGACGGCCGATTCACCCCTCCACTTT. The chain couples TRBV30 to TRBJ1-6, with D perhaps TRBD1 (5 bases). The CDR3 has 12 amino acids. Germline V gives CDR1 GTSNPN, CDR2 SVGIG (reference sequence). With 5 bases removed from V and 8 bases from J, the gap between germline ends came to 10 bases.

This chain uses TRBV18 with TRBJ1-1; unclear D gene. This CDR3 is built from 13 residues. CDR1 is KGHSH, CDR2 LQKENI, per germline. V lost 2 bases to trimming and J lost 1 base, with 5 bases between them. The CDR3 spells CASSPMENTEAFF. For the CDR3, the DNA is TGTGCCAGCTCACCAATGGAGAACACTGAAGCTTTCTTT.

The CDR3 protein is CASSEQDSTPQHF. The DNA for the CDR3 is TGTGCCAGCAGTGAACAGGATTCGACGCCCCAGCATTTT. The rearrangement links TRBV6-1 to TRBJ1-5, with D hard to call. Trimming removed 2 bases from V and 9 bases from J, with 11 bases in between. From germline, CDR1 is MNHNS and CDR2 SASEGT. This CDR3 spans 13 amino acids.

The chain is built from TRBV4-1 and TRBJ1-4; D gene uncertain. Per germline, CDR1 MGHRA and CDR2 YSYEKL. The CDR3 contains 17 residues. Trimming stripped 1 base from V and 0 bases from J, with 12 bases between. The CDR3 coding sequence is TGCGCCAGCAGCCAAGTTGCCCGACTGGCAACTAATGAAAAACTGTTTTTT. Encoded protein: CASSQVARLATNEKLFF.

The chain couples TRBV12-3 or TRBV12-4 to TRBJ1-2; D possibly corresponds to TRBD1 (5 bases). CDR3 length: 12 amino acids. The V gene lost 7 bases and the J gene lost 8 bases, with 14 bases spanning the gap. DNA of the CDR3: TGTGCCAGCACAAGAGGGGTAGAAGGCTACACCTTC. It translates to CASTRGVEGYTF.

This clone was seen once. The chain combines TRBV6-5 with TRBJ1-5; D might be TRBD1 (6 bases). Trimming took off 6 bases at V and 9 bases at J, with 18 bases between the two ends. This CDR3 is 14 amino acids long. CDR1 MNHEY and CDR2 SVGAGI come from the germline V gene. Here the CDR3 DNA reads TGTGCCAGCAGACCAGGGGACGGACTTCGGCCCCAGCATTTT. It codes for CASRPGDGLRPQHF.

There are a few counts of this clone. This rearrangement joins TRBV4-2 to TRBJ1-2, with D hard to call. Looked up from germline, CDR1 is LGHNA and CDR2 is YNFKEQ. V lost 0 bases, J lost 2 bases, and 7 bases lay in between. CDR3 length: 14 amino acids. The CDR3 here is CASSQEHQNYGYTF. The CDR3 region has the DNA TGTGCCAGCAGCCAAGAGCATCAAAACTATGGCTACACCTTC.

The CDR3 is CASSPRDRGISGNTIYF. The CDR3 coding sequence is TGCGCCAGCAGCCCCCGGGACAGGGGGATATCTGGAAACACCATATATTTT. The chain is built from TRBV4-1 and TRBJ1-3; 11 bases are a match to TRBD1. Germline loops: CDR1 MGHRA, CDR2 YSYEKL. This CDR3 is 17 amino acids long. V was clipped by 4 bases and J by 1 base; unmatched bases: 6.

The CDR3 sequence is CASGFGSNQPQHF. The CDR3, as DNA: TGTGCCAGCGGTTTCGGGTCCAATCAGCCCCAGCATTTT. This chain links TRBV6-5 with TRBJ1-5; D gene unclear. This CDR3 has 13 residues. Germline-derived CDR1 and CDR2 are MNHEY and SVGAGI. Deletions cut 8 bases from V and 3 bases from J, with 11 bases between.

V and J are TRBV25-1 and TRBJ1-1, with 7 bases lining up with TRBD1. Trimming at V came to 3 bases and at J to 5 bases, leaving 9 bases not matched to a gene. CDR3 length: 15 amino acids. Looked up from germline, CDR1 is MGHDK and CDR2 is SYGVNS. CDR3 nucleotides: TGTGCCAGCAGTGAGTCGACAGGGAGGGTAACTGAAGCTTTCTTT. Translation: CASSESTGRVTEAFF.

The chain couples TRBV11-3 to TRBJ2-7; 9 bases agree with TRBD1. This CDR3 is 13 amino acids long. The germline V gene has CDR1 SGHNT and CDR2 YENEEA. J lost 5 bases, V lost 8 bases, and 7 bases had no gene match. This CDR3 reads CASGKGQGHEQYF. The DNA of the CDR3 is TGTGCCAGCGGAAAGGGACAGGGACACGAGCAGTACTTC.

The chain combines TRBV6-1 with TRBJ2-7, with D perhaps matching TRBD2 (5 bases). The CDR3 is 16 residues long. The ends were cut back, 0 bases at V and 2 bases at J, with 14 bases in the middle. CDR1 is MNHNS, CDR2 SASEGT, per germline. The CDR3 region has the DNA TGTGCCAGCAGTGAAGCGCTTCGGGGAACCCCCTACGAGCAGTACTTC. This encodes CASSEALRGTPYEQYF.

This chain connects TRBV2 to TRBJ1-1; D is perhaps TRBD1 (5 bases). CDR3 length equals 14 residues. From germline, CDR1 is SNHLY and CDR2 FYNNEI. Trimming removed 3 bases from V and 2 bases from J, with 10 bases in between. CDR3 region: CASSDWTQNTEAFF. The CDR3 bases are TGTGCCAGCAGTGACTGGACACAAAACACTGAAGCTTTCTTT.

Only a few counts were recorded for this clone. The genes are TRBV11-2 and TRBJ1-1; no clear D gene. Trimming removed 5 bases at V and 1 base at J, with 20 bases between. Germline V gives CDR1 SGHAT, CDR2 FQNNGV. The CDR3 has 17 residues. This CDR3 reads CASSPQSPGPTNTEAFF. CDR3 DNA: TGTGCCAGCAGCCCGCAAAGCCCCGGGCCAACGAACACTGAAGCTTTCTTT. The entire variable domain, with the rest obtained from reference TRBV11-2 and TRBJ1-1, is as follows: EAGVAQSPRYKIIEKRQSVAFWCNPISGHATLYWYQQILGQGPKLLIQFQNNGVVDDSQLPKDRFSAERLKGVDSTLKIQPAKLEDSAVYLCASSPQSPGPTNTEAFFGQGTRLTVV.

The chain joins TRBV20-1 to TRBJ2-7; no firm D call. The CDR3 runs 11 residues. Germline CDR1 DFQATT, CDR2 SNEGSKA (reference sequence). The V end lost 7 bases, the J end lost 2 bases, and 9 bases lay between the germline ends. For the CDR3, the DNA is TGCAGTGGGCAAACCACCTACGAGCAGTACTTC. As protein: CSGQTTYEQYF.

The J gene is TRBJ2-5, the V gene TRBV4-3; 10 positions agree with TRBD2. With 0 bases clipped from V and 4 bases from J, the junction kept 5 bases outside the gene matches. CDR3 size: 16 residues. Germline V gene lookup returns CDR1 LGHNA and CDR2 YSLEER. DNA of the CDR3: TGCGCCAGCAGCCAAGATCAGCGGGGGGGCCGAGAGACCCAGTACTTC. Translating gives CASSQDQRGGRETQYF.

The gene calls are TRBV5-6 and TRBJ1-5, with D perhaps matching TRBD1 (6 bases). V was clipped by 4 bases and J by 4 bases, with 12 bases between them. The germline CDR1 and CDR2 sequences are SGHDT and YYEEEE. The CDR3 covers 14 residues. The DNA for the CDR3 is TGTGCCAGCAGCCTGGACAGCCCTAATCAGCCCCAGCATTTT. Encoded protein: CASSLDSPNQPQHF.

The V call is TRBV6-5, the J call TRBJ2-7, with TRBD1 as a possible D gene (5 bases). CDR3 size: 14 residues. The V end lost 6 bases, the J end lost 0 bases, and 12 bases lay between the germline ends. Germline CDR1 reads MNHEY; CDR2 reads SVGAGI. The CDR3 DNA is TGTGCCAGCAGGCGACAGCTGAGCTCCTACGAGCAGTACTTC. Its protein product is CASRRQLSSYEQYF.

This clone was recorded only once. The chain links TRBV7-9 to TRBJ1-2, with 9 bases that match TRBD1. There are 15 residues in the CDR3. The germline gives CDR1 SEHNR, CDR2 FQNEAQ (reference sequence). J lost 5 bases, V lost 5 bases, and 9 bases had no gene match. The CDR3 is CASSPSTGGAYGYTF. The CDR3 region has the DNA TGTGCCAGCAGCCCATCCACAGGGGGCGCTTATGGCTACACCTTC.

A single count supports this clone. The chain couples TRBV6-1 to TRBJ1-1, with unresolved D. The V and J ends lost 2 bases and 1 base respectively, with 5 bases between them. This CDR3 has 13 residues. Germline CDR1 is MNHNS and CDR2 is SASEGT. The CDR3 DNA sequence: TGTGCCAGCAGTGAACAGCCGAACACTGAAGCTTTCTTT. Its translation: CASSEQPNTEAFF.

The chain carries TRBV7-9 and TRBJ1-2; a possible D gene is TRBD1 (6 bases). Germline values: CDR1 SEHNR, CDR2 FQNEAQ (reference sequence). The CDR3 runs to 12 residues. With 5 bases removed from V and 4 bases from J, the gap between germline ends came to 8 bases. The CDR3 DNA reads TGTGCCAGCAGCGGACAGATCTATGGCTACACCTTC. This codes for CASSGQIYGYTF.